Below, one T cell receptor beta chain is given with its context. Antigen unknown. This specimen comes from a study of shared clonotypes between healthy human individuals. Findings and limits, study-wide: Clonotypes that were shared across a few donors made up 4% to 6% of naive CD4 clonotypes. The authors expected sequencing depth to affect clonotype sharing among donors. Compared with clonotypes that all four donors shared, non-shared clonotypes had lower generation probabilities.

Profiling relied on immunoSEQ multiplex PCR, and the TCRdb table lists in-frame clones only, not all of them. Among about 1.1 million clones listed, approximately 80% were seen once. CDR1 and CDR2 from the germline V gene are SGHTA and FQGTGA. This CDR3 spans 16 amino acids. V dropped 3 bases and J dropped 0 bases, with 9 bases sitting between them. Material: memory CD4+ T cells from PBMCs. As for subset: CD45RA-negative fraction. V gene TRBV7-3 combines with J gene TRBJ2-6, with D uncertain. The sequence was obtained from a man younger than 30 in good health. Some clones in this sample may be carry-over from other donors' samples. The CDR3 DNA follows: TGTGCCAGCAGCTTCCGGCGGACCTCTGGGGCCAACGTCCTGACTTTC. Protein product: CASSFRRTSGANVLTF.